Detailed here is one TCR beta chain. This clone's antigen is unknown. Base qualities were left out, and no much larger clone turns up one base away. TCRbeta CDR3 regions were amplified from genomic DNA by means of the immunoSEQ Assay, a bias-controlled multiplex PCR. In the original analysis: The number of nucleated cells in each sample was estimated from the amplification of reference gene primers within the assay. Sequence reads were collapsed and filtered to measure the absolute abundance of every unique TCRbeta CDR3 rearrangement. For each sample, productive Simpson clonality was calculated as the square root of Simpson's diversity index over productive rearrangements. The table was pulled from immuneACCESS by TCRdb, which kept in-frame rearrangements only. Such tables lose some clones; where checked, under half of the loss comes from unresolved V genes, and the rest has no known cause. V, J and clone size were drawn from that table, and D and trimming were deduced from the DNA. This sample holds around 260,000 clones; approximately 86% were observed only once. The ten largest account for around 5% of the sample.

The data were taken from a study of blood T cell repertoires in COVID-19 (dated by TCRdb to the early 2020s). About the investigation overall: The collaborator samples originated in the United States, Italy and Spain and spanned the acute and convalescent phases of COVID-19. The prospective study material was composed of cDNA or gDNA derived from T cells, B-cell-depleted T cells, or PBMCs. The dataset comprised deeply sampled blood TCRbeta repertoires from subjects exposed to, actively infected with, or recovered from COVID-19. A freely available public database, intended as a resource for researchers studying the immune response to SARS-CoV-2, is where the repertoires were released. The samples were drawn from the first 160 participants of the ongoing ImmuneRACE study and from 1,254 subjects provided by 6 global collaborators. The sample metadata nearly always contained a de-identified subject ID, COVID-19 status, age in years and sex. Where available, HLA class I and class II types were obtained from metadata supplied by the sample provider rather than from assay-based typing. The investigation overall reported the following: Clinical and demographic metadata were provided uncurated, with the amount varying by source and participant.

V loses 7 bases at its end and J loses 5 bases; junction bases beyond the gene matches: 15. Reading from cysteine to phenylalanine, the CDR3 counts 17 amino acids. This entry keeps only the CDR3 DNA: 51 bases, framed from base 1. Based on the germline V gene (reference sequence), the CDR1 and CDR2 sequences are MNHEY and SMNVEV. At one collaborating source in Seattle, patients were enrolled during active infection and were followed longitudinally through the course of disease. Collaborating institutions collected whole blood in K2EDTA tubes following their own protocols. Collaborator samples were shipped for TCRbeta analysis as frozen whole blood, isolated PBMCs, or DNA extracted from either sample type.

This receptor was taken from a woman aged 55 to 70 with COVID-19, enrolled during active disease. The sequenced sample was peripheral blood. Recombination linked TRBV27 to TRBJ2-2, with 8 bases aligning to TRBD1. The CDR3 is CASTPYRYQGATGELFF. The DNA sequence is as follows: TGTGCCAGCACCCCTTATCGGTACCAGGGGGCGACCGGGGAGCTGTTTTTT.